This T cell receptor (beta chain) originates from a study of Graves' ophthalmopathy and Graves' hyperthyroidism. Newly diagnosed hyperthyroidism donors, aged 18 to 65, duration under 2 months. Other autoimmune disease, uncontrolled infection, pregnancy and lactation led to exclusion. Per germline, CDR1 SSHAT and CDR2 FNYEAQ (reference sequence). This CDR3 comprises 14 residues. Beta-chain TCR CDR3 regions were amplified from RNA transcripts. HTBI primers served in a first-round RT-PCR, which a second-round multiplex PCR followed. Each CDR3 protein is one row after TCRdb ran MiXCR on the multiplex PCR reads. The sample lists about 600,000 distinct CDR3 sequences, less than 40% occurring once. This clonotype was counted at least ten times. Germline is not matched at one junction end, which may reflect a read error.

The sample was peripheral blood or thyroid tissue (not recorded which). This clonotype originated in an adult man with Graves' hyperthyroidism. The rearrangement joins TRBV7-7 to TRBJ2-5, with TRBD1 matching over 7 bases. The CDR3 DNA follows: TGTGCTAGCAGCCCAGGGACAGTCCAAGAGACCCAGTACTTC. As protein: CASSPGTVQETQYF.